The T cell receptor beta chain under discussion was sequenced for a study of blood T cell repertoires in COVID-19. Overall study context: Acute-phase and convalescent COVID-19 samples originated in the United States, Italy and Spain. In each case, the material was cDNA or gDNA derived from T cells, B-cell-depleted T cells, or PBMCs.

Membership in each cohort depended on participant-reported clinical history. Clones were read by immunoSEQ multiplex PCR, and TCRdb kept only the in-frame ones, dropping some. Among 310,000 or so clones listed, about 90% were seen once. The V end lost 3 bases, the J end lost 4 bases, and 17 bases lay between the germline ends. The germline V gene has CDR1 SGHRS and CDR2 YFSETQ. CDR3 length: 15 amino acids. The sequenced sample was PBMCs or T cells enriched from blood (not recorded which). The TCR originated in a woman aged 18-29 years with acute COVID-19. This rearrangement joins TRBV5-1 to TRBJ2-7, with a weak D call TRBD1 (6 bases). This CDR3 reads CASSSSGTGMYEQYF. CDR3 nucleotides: TGCGCCAGCAGCTCTTCCGGTACAGGGATGTACGAGCAGTACTTC.